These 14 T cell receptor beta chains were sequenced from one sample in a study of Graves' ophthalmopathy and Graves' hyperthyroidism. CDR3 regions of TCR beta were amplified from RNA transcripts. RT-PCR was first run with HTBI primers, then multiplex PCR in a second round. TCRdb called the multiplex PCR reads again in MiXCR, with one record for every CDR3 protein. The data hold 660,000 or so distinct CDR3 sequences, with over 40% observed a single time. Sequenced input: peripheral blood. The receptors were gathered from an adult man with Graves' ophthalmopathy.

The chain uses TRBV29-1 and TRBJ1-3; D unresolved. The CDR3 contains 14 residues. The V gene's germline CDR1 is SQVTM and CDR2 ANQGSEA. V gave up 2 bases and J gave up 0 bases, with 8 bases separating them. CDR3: CSVEKVGSGNTIYF. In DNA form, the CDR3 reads TGCAGCGTTGAAAAGGTGGGCTCTGGAAACACCATATATTTT.

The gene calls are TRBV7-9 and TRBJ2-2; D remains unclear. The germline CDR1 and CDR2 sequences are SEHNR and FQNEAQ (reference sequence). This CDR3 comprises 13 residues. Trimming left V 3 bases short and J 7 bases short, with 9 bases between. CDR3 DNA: TGTGCCAGCAGCTTTGGTCAGCACGGGGAGCTGTTTTTT. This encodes CASSFGQHGELFF. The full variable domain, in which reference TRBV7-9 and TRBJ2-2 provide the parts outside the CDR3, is DTGVSQNPRHKITKRGQNVTFRCDPISEHNRLYWYRQTLGQGPEFLTYFQNEAQLEKSRLLSDRFSAERPKGSFSTLEIQRTEQGDSAMYLCASSFGQHGELFFGEGSRLTVL.

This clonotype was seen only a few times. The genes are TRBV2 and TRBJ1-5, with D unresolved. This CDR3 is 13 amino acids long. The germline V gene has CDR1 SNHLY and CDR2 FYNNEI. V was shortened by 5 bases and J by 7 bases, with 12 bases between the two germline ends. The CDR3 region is CASSLFPGQPQHF. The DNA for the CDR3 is TGTGCCAGCAGTTTATTCCCCGGGCAGCCCCAGCATTTT.

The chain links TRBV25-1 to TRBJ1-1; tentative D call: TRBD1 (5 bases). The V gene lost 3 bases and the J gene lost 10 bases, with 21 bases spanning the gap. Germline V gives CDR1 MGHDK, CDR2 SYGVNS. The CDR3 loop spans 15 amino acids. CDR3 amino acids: CASSDPSPEGLAAFF. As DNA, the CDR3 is TGTGCCAGCAGTGATCCCTCCCCGGAGGGGCTTGCAGCTTTCTTT.

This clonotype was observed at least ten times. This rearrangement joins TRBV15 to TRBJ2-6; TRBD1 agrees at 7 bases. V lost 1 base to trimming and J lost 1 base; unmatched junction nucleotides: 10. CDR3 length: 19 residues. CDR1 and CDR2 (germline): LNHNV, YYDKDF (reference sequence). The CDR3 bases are TGTGCCACCAGCAGAGCAAGTACAGGGGTTTTATCTGGGGCCAACGTCCTGACTTTC. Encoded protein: CATSRASTGVLSGANVLTF.

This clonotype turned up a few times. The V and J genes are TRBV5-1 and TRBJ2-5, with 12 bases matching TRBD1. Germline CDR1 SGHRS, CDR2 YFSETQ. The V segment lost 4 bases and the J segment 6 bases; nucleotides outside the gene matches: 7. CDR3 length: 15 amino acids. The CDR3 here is CASSQGQGARKTQYF. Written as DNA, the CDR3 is TGCGCCAGCAGCCAGGGACAGGGGGCGCGTAAGACCCAGTACTTC.

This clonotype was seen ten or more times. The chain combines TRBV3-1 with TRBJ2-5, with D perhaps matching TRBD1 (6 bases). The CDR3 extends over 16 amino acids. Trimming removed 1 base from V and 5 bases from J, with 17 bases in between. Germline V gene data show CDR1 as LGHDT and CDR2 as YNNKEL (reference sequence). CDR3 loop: CASSQVVTGMLETQYF. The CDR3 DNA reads TGTGCCAGCAGCCAAGTGGTAACAGGGATGTTGGAGACCCAGTACTTC.

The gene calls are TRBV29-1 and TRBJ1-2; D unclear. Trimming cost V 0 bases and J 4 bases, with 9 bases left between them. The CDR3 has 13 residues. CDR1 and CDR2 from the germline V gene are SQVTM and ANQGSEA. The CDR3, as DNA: TGCAGCGTTGAAGATCTAAAGGGCTATGGCTACACCTTC. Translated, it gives CSVEDLKGYGYTF.

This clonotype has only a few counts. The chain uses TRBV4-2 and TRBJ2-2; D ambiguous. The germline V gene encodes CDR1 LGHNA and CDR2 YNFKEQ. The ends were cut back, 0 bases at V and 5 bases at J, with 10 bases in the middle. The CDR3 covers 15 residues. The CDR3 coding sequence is TGTGCCAGCAGCCAAGATGTTGTAGGTACCGGGGAGCTGTTTTTT. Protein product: CASSQDVVGTGELFF.

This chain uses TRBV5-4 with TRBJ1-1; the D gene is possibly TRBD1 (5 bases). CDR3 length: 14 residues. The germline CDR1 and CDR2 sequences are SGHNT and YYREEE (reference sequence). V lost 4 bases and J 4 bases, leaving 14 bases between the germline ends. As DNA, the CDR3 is TGTGCCAGCAGCCAATTTGGGGGGGGCACTGAAGCTTTCTTT. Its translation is CASSQFGGGTEAFF.

Here the CDR3 reads CASQGATYGYTF. As DNA, the CDR3 is TGTGCCAGCCAAGGGGCAACCTACGGCTACACCTTC. V and J are TRBV6-2 or TRBV6-3 and TRBJ1-2; tentatively, D is TRBD1 (5 bases). The germline V gene has CDR1 MNHEY and CDR2 SVGEGT. The CDR3 sequence is 12 residues long. V gave up 8 bases and J gave up 8 bases, with 15 bases separating them.

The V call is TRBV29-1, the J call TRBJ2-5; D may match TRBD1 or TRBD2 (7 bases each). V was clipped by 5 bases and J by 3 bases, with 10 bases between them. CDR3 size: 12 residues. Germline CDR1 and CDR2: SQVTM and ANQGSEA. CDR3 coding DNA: TGCAGCGTTTCAGGGGGGGAAGAGACCCAGTACTTC. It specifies CSVSGGEETQYF.

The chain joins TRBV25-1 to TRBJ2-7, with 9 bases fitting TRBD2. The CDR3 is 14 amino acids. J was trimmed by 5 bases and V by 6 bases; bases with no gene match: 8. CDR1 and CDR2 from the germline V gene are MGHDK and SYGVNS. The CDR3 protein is CASSDSGRLNEQYF. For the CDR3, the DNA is TGTGCCAGCAGCGATAGCGGGAGATTGAACGAGCAGTACTTC.

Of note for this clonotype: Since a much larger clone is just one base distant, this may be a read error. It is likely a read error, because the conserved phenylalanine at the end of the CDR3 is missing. DNA for the CDR3: TGTGCCAGTTCCAGCGGGGGGGCCGGCACCGGGGAGCTGTTTTCT. Translated, it gives CASSSGGAGTGELFS. The chain links TRBV19 to TRBJ2-2, with TRBD2 identical over 10 bases. Germline loops: CDR1 LNHDA, CDR2 SQIVND (reference sequence). Trimming cost V 8 bases and J 4 bases; bases outside gene matches: 7. This CDR3 spans 15 amino acids.